The following is a TCR beta chain sequence with its context. Its specificity is not known. These data belong to a study of Ad26.COV2.S vaccination and SARS-CoV-2 variants. General study findings and limits: Responses of T cells in total may have been underestimated by the TCR breadth and depth analyses. Spike-specific TCR breadth was greater after Ad26.COV2.S than placebo. Post-vaccination spike-specific CD8+ and CD4+ T cell responses reportedly had substantial breadth. Researchers reported similar non-spike TCR breadth in vaccine and placebo recipients.

Profiled with immunoSEQ multiplex PCR; TCRdb holds only in-frame clones, not every one. The sample lists about 350,000 clones, about 91% occurring once. Germline V gene sequence: CDR1 PRHDT, CDR2 FYEKMQ (reference sequence). The CDR3 is made up of 16 amino acids. Germline trimming cut 5 bases from V and 2 bases from J; bases unmatched to any gene: 9. This TCR was recovered from a human donor who had recovered from COVID-19. This specimen was peripheral blood, taken after recovery from COVID-19. This chain links TRBV13 with TRBJ2-3, with TRBD2 identical over 8 bases. Written as DNA, the CDR3 is TGTGCCAGCAGCCCCAAAAGCGGGGGAGACACAGATACGCAGTATTTT. Amino acids: CASSPKSGGDTDTQYF.